A selection of T cell receptor beta chains follows, all from one sample in a study of technical replicates of blood from a handful of donors. Repertoires were generated with immunoSEQ multiplex PCR, while TCRdb's copy carries only in-frame clones and drops some. Of approximately 70,000 clones listed, approximately 92% are singletons. The sequencing sample was made of T cells isolated from PBMCs. The receptors were gathered from a human donor in good health. Each CDR3 is given with its conserved first and last residue. A D gene is named only where the DNA matches it firmly. A clone size is listed for some rows: how often the clone was seen (once, few, many), or a class if it is expanded.

TRBJ1-1	.	TRBV5-1	.	TGCGCCAGCAGCTTGGGGCTTAACACTGAAGCTTTCTTT	CASSLGLNTEAFF
TRBJ2-7	.	TRBV5-8	TRBD2	TGTGCCAGCAGCTTGGGACTAGCGGCGTCCCACGAGCAGTACTTC	CASSLGLAASHEQYF
TRBJ2-3	.	TRBV5-6	.	TGTGCCAGCAGCCTCCAGGTTGATACGCAGTATTTT	CASSLQVDTQYF
TRBJ1-5	.	TRBV5-5	.	TGTGCCAGCAGCTTGTTTCAGTTCCCCAATCAGCCCCAGCATTTT	CASSLFQFPNQPQHF
TRBJ2-7	once	TRBV12-5	TRBD2	TGTGCTAGTGGTTTGGGACCGCCCGTCGGTAGCGGGAGGCCCTACGAGCAGTACTTC	CASGLGPPVGSGRPYEQYF
TRBJ1-1	few	TRBV29-1	TRBD1	TGCAGCGTTGGGGGACAGCTGAACACTGAAGCTTTCTTT	CSVGGQLNTEAFF
TRBJ2-4	.	TRBV15	TRBD2	TGTGCCACCAGCAGAGATATCGCGGGAGGCCACATTCGTCAGTACTTC	CATSRDIAGGHIRQYF
TRBJ2-7	.	TRBV19	TRBD1	TGTGCCAGTGGGGACAGTCTCTACGAGCAGTACTTC	CASGDSLYEQYF
TRBJ2-7	.	TRBV5-8	TRBD2	TGTGCCAGCAGCTTAACTGGACTAGCGGGGGGCTCCTACGAGCAGTACTTC	CASSLTGLAGGSYEQYF
TRBJ2-3	.	TRBV15	TRBD1	TGTGCCACCAAAGACAGGGGAGGACTCGATACGCAGTATTTT	CATKDRGGLDTQYF
TRBJ2-1	.	TRBV28	TRBD2	TGTGCCAGCGGCGGGACTAGCGGAGGTATTGAGCAGTTCTTC	CASGGTSGGIEQFF
TRBJ2-5	.	TRBV6-5	TRBD1	TGTGCCAGCAGTCGAGGCCAGGGGGCGGGCGAGACCCAGTACTTC	CASSRGQGAGETQYF
TRBJ1-2	.	TRBV19	.	TGTGCCAGTGGTGGGGCCGGGGGCTACACCTTC	CASGGAGGYTF
TRBJ1-2	.	TRBV27	.	TGTGCCAGCAGTTTATACAGGGATCGGGGCTACACCTTC	CASSLYRDRGYTF
TRBJ2-7	.	TRBV5-5	.	TGTGCCAGCAGCACGTTACCAGAAGCGTACGAGCAGTACTTC	CASSTLPEAYEQYF
TRBJ2-7	.	TRBV6-5	.	TGTGCCAGCAGAACAGGGTTAGGTGTGTACGAGCAGTACTTC	CASRTGLGVYEQYF
TRBJ2-2	.	TRBV28	TRBD1	TGTGCCAGCAGCGGATCAGGGGGCGAGGGGGAGCTGTTTTTT	CASSGSGGEGELFF
TRBJ2-3	.	TRBV14	TRBD2	TGTGCCAGCAGCCAAGTCGCCAGCGGGAATTGGCAGGCAGATACGCAGTATTTT	CASSQVASGNWQADTQYF
TRBJ2-1	.	TRBV29-1	.	TGCAGCGTCGGCTCGTGGGGAGGCAATGAGCAGTTCTTC	CSVGSWGGNEQFF
TRBJ1-4	.	TRBV7-8	.	TGTGCCAGCAGCCCCCCTATTGAAAAACTGTTTTTT	CASSPPIEKLFF
TRBJ1-2	.	TRBV6-1	.	TGTGCCAGCAGTGAAAGGGCAGGGGCGGGCTATGGCTACACCTTC	CASSERAGAGYGYTF
TRBJ2-7	.	TRBV27	TRBD2	TGTGCCAGCAGTGCCATAGTGACTAGCGGCCTCTACGAGCAGTACTTC	CASSAIVTSGLYEQYF
TRBJ2-7	.	TRBV4-1	TRBD1	TGCGCCAGCAGCCAAGAGTGGACAGGCCTTATCGAGCAGTACTTC	CASSQEWTGLIEQYF
TRBJ2-1	.	TRBV2	TRBD2	TGTGCCAGCAGTGTAGGGTTGACTAGCGGATGGTACAATGAGCAGTTCTTC	CASSVGLTSGWYNEQFF
TRBJ2-5	.	TRBV5-4	.	TGTGCCAGCAGCTTGAGGACAGCTCAAGAGACCCAGTACTTC	CASSLRTAQETQYF
TRBJ1-2	.	TRBV7-9	.	TGTGCCAGCAGCCCCCAAGCGGACAGCTTGGTCGGCTACACCTTC	CASSPQADSLVGYTF
TRBJ1-2	.	TRBV7-6	.	TGTGCCAGCAGCACGGACAAGAACTATGGCTACACCTTC	CASSTDKNYGYTF
TRBJ1-1	.	TRBV25-1	.	TGTGCCAGCAGTGAGGGGTGGGGGCCGAGGGCTTTCTTT	CASSEGWGPRAFF
TRBJ1-2	.	TRBV5-6	.	TGTGCCAGCAGCTTGTTCAGGGTCCGATATGGCTACACCTTC	CASSLFRVRYGYTF
TRBJ2-3	.	TRBV27	.	TGTGCCAGCAGTACCCAGCGGGTCTGGGATACGCAGTATTTT	CASSTQRVWDTQYF
TRBJ2-5	.	TRBV5-4	.	TGTGCCAGCAGCGCCGGGGTAGTTGAGACCCAGTACTTC	CASSAGVVETQYF
TRBJ1-1	.	TRBV6-5	TRBD1	TGTGCCAGCCGGGGGACAGGGCTCTCTGAAGCTTTCTTT	CASRGTGLSEAFF
TRBJ1-1	.	TRBV19	.	TGTGCCAGTAGTATCCACGGAGGGCAGGCGTCGACCATGAACACTGAAGCTTTCTTT	CASSIHGGQASTMNTEAFF
TRBJ1-4	.	TRBV11-2	.	TGTGCCAGCAGCTTAGATCCGGGAGAAAAACTGTTTTTT	CASSLDPGEKLFF
TRBJ2-1	.	TRBV2	.	TGTGCCAGCAAGGCAGGGGCGTCTAATGAGCAGTTCTTC	CASKAGASNEQFF
TRBJ2-1	.	TRBV11-2	TRBD2	TGTGCCAGCAGCCGGTTAGCGGGAGGGCCCTACAATGAGCAGTTCTTC	CASSRLAGGPYNEQFF
TRBJ1-1	.	TRBV7-6	.	TGTGCCAGCAGCTTATTCCGGACGGGGGGCACTGAAGCTTTCTTT	CASSLFRTGGTEAFF
TRBJ2-6	.	TRBV25-1	TRBD1	TGTGCCAGCAGAAAGACAGGGGGCAGTGGGGCCAACGTCCTGACTTTC	CASRKTGGSGANVLTF
TRBJ1-4	.	TRBV10-3	TRBD1	TGTGCCATCAGGCAGACAGGGAGTGAAAAACTGTTTTTT	CAIRQTGSEKLFF
TRBJ2-7	.	TRBV27	TRBD2	TGTGCCAGCATTCCAGCGGGACGGTACGAGCAGTACTTC	CASIPAGRYEQYF
TRBJ1-1	.	TRBV11-1	.	TGTGCCAGCAGCGGCAGAAGATTGAACACTGAAGCTTTCTTT	CASSGRRLNTEAFF
TRBJ2-2	.	TRBV5-1	TRBD1	TGCGCCAGCAGCTTACAGGGGGCACTGGAGCTGTTTTTT	CASSLQGALELFF
TRBJ2-5	.	TRBV11-2	TRBD1	TGTGCCAGCAGCTCAGGGACAGGGGTTGGAGAGACCCAGTACTTC	CASSSGTGVGETQYF
TRBJ2-3	.	TRBV4-3	.	TGCGCCAGCAGCCCGATGGATAGGGGGGGCAGCACAGATACGCAGTATTTT	CASSPMDRGGSTDTQYF
TRBJ1-1	.	TRBV7-8	.	TGTGCCAGCAGCTTCTCGGGGGGGAACACTGAAGCTTTCTTT	CASSFSGGNTEAFF
TRBJ2-1	.	TRBV28	TRBD2	TGTGCCAGCAGTCCAATGGGACTAGCTACCACCTTCTACAATGAGCAGTTCTTC	CASSPMGLATTFYNEQFF
TRBJ1-1	.	TRBV4-1	.	TGCGCCAGCAGCCCTTCTCCCAGGGAGGAGGCTGAAGCTTTCTTT	CASSPSPREEAEAFF
TRBJ2-1	.	TRBV18	TRBD2	TGTGCCAGCTCACCACCGGCTAGCGGGGGCTACAATGAGCAGTTCTTC	CASSPPASGGYNEQFF
TRBJ2-1	.	TRBV11-3	.	TGTGCCAGCAGCCCGTGTATCAATGAGCAGTTCTTC	CASSPCINEQFF